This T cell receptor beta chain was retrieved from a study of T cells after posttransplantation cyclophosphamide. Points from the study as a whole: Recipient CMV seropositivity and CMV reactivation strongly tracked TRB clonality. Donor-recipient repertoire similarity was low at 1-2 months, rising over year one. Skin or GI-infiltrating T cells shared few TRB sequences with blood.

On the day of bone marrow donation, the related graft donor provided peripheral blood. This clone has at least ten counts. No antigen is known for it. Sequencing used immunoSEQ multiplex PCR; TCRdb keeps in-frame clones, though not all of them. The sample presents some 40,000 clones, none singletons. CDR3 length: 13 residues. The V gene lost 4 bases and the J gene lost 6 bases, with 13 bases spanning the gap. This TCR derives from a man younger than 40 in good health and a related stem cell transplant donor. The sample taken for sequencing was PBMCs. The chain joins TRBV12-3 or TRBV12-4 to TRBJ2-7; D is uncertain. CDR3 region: CASSSTPTGEQYF. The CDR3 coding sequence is TGTGCCAGCAGTTCTACCCCGACGGGCGAGCAGTACTTC.